The 23 T cell receptor beta chains given below trace back to one sample, sequenced in a study of T cells in women clearing cervical HPV infection. Repertoires were generated with immunoSEQ multiplex PCR, while TCRdb's copy carries only in-frame clones and drops some. The sample's table shows around 19,000 clones. Sequences were obtained from blood buffy coat. All receptors derive from a woman between 18 and 69 years old with a cervical HPV16 infection that either progressed to CIN3+ or cleared (not recorded which).

CDR3 amino acids: CAWSPSSSKVPPQHF. CDR3 DNA, as far as it was read: TGTGCCTGGAGTCCATCATCCAGTAAAGTGCCGCCC. This chain joins TRBV30 and TRBJ1-5, with unresolved D. The CDR3 end is not reached by the read, which stops 3 residues before it; the germline J gene fills it in. This CDR3 region has 15 residues. Germline CDR1 reads GTSNPN; CDR2 reads SVGIG (reference sequence). V shed 2 bases and J shed 9 bases, with 20 bases lying between them.

Comments on this clone: The observed sequence ends 3 residues before the CDR3 terminus, with the missing tail filled in from the germline J gene. The chain joins TRBV19 to TRBJ2-7, with TRBD1 matching over 7 bases. V was clipped by 4 bases and J by 2 bases; unmatched bases: 5. Per the germline V gene, CDR1 is LNHDA and CDR2 is SQIVND (reference sequence). The CDR3 is 14 residues long. CDR3 region: CASSTTGSPYEQYF. CDR3 DNA, as far as it was read: TGTGCCAGTAGTACGACAGGGAGCCCCTACGAG.

About this clone: The read ends 3 residues early relative to the CDR3; the germline J gene fills the gap. This chain connects TRBV18 to TRBJ2-7, with 7 bases that match TRBD1. V dropped 1 base and J dropped 3; count of bases not matched to a gene: 3. This CDR3 region has 14 residues. Per germline, CDR1 KGHSH and CDR2 LQKENI. CDR3 bases read: TGTGCCAGCTCACCACAGGGGGCCCTCTACGAG. Encoded protein: CASSPQGALYE. The whole CDR3 reads CASSPQGALYEQYF. Complete variable domain (other parts from reference TRBV18 and TRBJ2-7): NAGVMQNPRHLVRRRGQEARLRCSPMKGHSHVYWYRQLPEEGLKFMVYLQKENIIDESGMPKERFSAEFPKEGPSILRIQQVVRGDSAAYFCASSPQGALYEQYFGPGTRLTVT.

Concerning this clone itself: The CDR3 end is not reached by the read, which stops 3 residues before it; the germline J gene fills it in. The V call is TRBV2, the J call TRBJ2-1; 11 bases line up with TRBD2. The V gene's germline CDR1 is SNHLY and CDR2 FYNNEI. V lost 8 bases to trimming and J lost 8 bases; unmatched junction nucleotides: 11. This CDR3 is 15 amino acids long. Here the CDR3 reads CASLKGLAGGHEQFF. CDR3 bases read: TGTGCCAGCCTCAAAGGTCTAGCGGGGGGCCATGAG.

As to this clone: Coverage ceases 3 residues before the CDR3 finishes, and the germline J gene fills in the end. The chain recombines TRBV5-1 with TRBJ2-2; D may be TRBD1 (6 bases). The V gene lost 0 bases and the J gene lost 6 bases, with 9 bases spanning the gap. The CDR3 has 14 amino acids. CDR1 SGHRS and CDR2 YFSETQ come from the germline V gene. CDR3 DNA (partial): TGCGCCAGCAGCTTGGGCTCAGGGGCCGGGGAG. It yields the protein CASSLGSGAGE. The full CDR3 protein reads CASSLGSGAGELFF.

About this clone: The read comes to an end 3 residues before the CDR3 does, leaving the germline J gene to fill in the end. This sequence joins TRBV12-3 or TRBV12-4 and TRBJ1-4; D remains ambiguous. Trimming removed 6 bases at V and 3 bases at J, with 11 bases between. The CDR3 is 14 residues long. The sequenced part of the CDR3 DNA is TGTGCCAGCAGCCCGCGGATAGCTAATGAAAAA. The encoded protein is CASSPRIANEK. The full CDR3 protein reads CASSPRIANEKLFF.

As regards this clone: The observed sequence ends 3 residues before the CDR3 terminus, with the missing tail filled in from the germline J gene. The V gene is TRBV19, the J gene TRBJ1-6; a possible D gene is TRBD1 (6 bases). This CDR3 is built from 17 residues. V was cut by 6 bases and J by 0 bases, with 15 bases left in between. The V gene's germline CDR1 is LNHDA and CDR2 SQIVND (reference sequence). The part of the CDR3 DNA that was read is TGTGCCAGTAGGCCGGACAGCTTTAGCTCCTATAATTCACCC. The encoded protein is CASRPDSFSSYNSP. From start to end, the CDR3 is CASRPDSFSSYNSPLHF.

Worth noting for this clone: The sequenced fragment ends 3 residues before the CDR3 boundary, so the rest is inferred from the germline J gene. The V gene is TRBV2, the J gene TRBJ2-6, with TRBD2 identical over 12 bases. CDR3 length: 18 residues. V dropped 4 bases and J dropped 0; count of bases not matched to a gene: 4. Germline values: CDR1 SNHLY, CDR2 FYNNEI. CDR3 DNA (partial): TGTGCCAGCAGTGCCGGACTAGCGGGAACCTCTGGGGCCAACGTC. Its protein product is CASSAGLAGTSGANV. The full-length CDR3 reads as CASSAGLAGTSGANVLTF.

Points on this clone: The read is 3 residues too short to cover the CDR3 end, so that end is filled in from the germline J gene. The chain couples TRBV19 to TRBJ1-5; D might be TRBD1 (6 bases). Per germline, CDR1 LNHDA and CDR2 SQIVND (reference sequence). The CDR3 sequence is 14 residues long. V lost 3 bases and J lost 5, with 11 bases in between. The CDR3 spells CASSIWDNYQPQHF. The sequenced CDR3 bases are TGTGCCAGTAGTATTTGGGACAACTATCAGCCC.

Comments on this clone: The CDR3 end is not reached by the read, which stops 3 residues before it; the germline J gene fills it in. The chain has TRBV5-1 and TRBJ1-1; 7 bases fit TRBD1. Germline CDR1 reads SGHRS; CDR2 reads YFSETQ. After removal of 0 bases from V and 4 bases from J, the junction contained 12 bases not matched to a gene. The CDR3 is 17 residues long. The sequenced CDR3 bases are TGCGCCAGCAGCTTGGGGAATTTGCAAGGGGGCCCCACTGAA. Protein sequence: CASSLGNLQGGPTE. The entire CDR3 protein reads CASSLGNLQGGPTEAFF.

As to this clone: With the read ending 3 residues before the CDR3 end, the germline J gene is used to fill in that end. This chain connects TRBV14 to TRBJ2-5; D perhaps matches TRBD1 (6 bases). CDR3 length: 14 residues. The ends were cut back, 6 bases at V and 1 base at J, with 12 bases in the middle. The germline V gene has CDR1 SGHDN and CDR2 FVKESK. The CDR3 DNA, read in part, is TGTGCCAGCAGTCCGAGGGGGACCCAAGAGACC. Amino acid sequence: CASSPRGTQET. The entire CDR3 reads CASSPRGTQETQYF.

With respect to this clone: The read ends 3 residues early relative to the CDR3; the germline J gene fills the gap. The chain joins TRBV13 to TRBJ2-7, with TRBD2 identical over 8 bases. CDR3 length: 19 amino acids. Germline lookup yields CDR1 PRHDT and CDR2 FYEKMQ (reference sequence). V lost 4 bases, J lost 3 bases, and 20 bases stayed unmatched. The sequenced CDR3 bases are TGTGCCAGCAGCTCAACAAGTGATCTCGTTGGACTAGCCCTCTACGAG. The encoded protein is CASSSTSDLVGLALYE. The CDR3 reads in full as CASSSTSDLVGLALYEQYF.

Regarding this clone: The read is 3 residues too short to cover the CDR3 end, so that end is filled in from the germline J gene. V and J are TRBV18 and TRBJ1-1; 10 bases match TRBD1. V shed 1 base and J 4 bases; nucleotides not matched to a gene: 9. The CDR3 contains 17 residues. Germline CDR1 is KGHSH and CDR2 is LQKENI. The CDR3 sequence is CASSPQDRGAGGTEAFF. CDR3 DNA, as far as it was read: TGTGCCAGCTCACCACAGGACAGGGGGGCCGGAGGCACTGAA.

CDR3 DNA (partial): TGTGCCAGCAGTTTTGGGGCTAGCGGGCTTTCCTACAATGAG. The encoded protein is CASSFGASGLSYNE. The CDR3 reads in full as CASSFGASGLSYNEQFF. This sequence joins TRBV6-2 or TRBV6-3 and TRBJ2-1; 8 bases agree with TRBD2. The CDR3 end falls 3 residues outside the read, so it is completed with the germline J gene. Germline V gives CDR1 MNHEY, CDR2 SVGEGT. The CDR3 extends over 17 amino acids. V was pared by 4 bases and J by 1 base, with 9 bases of the junction left unmatched.

The chain's CDR3 is CAWSVPFGRGEETQYF. Partial CDR3 DNA: TGTGCCTGGAGTGTCCCCTTCGGGAGAGGGGAAGAGACC. This rearrangement joins TRBV30 to TRBJ2-5; D might be TRBD2 (6 bases). The read falls 3 residues short of the CDR3 end, and the missing part is taken from the germline J gene. Germline CDR1 is GTSNPN and CDR2 is SVGIG (reference sequence). Trimming pared 0 bases from V and 3 bases from J, leaving 17 bases between. This CDR3 is 16 amino acids long.

As for this clone: The observed sequence ends 3 residues before the CDR3 terminus, with the missing tail filled in from the germline J gene. The chain carries TRBV20-1 and TRBJ2-2, with 7 bases lining up with TRBD1. The CDR3 length is 14 residues. Germline V CDR1 and CDR2: DFQATT, SNEGSKA (reference sequence). This CDR3 reads CSAPRGGADSPLFF. The sequenced CDR3 bases are TGCAGTGCTCCTAGAGGGGGCGCGGATTCACCG.

A remark on this clone: The CDR3 end lies 3 residues beyond the end of the read and is filled in from the germline J gene. This sequence joins TRBV7-9 and TRBJ2-2, with D possibly being TRBD1 (5 bases). The germline V gene has CDR1 SEHNR and CDR2 FQNEAQ (reference sequence). CDR3 length: 14 residues. CDR3 region: CASSRASGSEKLFF. CDR3 bases read: TGTGCCAGCAGCCGTGCTTCAGGGTCTGAAAAG.

To note about this clone: The sequence runs out 3 residues before the end of the CDR3; the remainder is reconstructed from the germline J gene. The chain combines TRBV20-1 with TRBJ2-5; perhaps TRBD2 as D (5 bases). This CDR3 has 19 residues. Germline lookup yields CDR1 DFQATT and CDR2 SNEGSKA (reference sequence). V lost 0 bases, J lost 0 bases, and 23 bases lay in between. CDR3 sequence: CSARDGLAEKRKDQETQYF. The sequenced part of the CDR3 DNA is TGCAGTGCTAGAGATGGGCTAGCAGAGAAAAGAAAAGACCAAGAGACC.

Details on this clone: The DNA ends 3 residues before the CDR3 does, and the rest of the CDR3 is filled in from the germline J gene. This chain connects TRBV30 to TRBJ2-1; D is possibly TRBD1 (5 bases). V was clipped by 0 bases and J by 9 bases, with 12 bases between them. The CDR3 sequence is 13 residues long. The germline gives CDR1 GTSNPN, CDR2 SVGIG (reference sequence). The CDR3 here is CAWSVGQGVEQFF. CDR3 DNA, as far as it was read: TGTGCCTGGAGTGTAGGGCAGGGCGTTGAG.

Points on this clone: Read data end 3 residues before the CDR3 end; the end is taken from the germline J gene. The gene calls are TRBV5-1 and TRBJ1-6, with D hard to call. This CDR3 has 13 amino acids. V gave up 3 bases and J gave up 7 bases, with 8 bases separating them. Germline V CDR1 and CDR2: SGHRS, YFSETQ. The sequenced CDR3 bases are TGCGCCAGCAGCTACGGCGGAAATTCACCC. It encodes CASSYGGNSP. The whole CDR3 is CASSYGGNSPLHF.

With regard to this clone: The read ends 3 residues early relative to the CDR3; the germline J gene fills the gap. The genes are TRBV19 and TRBJ2-6, with D maybe TRBD1 (5 bases). The CDR3 covers 14 residues. CDR1 is LNHDA, CDR2 SQIVND, per germline (reference sequence). The germline V and J ends were trimmed by 7 bases and 2 bases, with 9 bases remaining between them. CDR3: CASKGATGANVLTF. Incomplete CDR3 DNA: TGTGCCAGTAAAGGGGCGACTGGGGCCAACGTC.

As concerns this clone: The read finishes 3 residues shy of the CDR3 end, and the germline J gene is used to complete it. The J gene is TRBJ1-6, the V gene TRBV2, with D maybe TRBD1 (6 bases). The CDR3 is made up of 15 amino acids. CDR1 is SNHLY, CDR2 FYNNEI, per germline. Trimming took 4 bases from V and 8 from J, leaving 15 bases between them. The CDR3 bases that were read are TGTGCCAGCAGTGGTAGGGGGTCGACGGATTCACCC. Encoded protein: CASSGRGSTDSP. The entire CDR3 protein is CASSGRGSTDSPLHF. Using reference TRBV2 and TRBJ1-6 for the parts outside the CDR3, the full variable domain is EPEVTQTPSHQVTQMGQEVILRCVPISNHLYFYWYRQILGQKVEFLVSFYNNEISEKSEIFDDQFSVERPDGSNFTLKIRSTKLEDSAMYFCASSGRGSTDSPLHFGNGTRLTVT.

Notes on this clone: The CDR3 extends 3 residues past the end of the read, so its final part is completed from the germline J gene. J is TRBJ1-1 and V is TRBV2, with a weak D call TRBD1 (6 bases). V lost 4 bases and J lost 3, with 15 bases in between. CDR3 size: 15 residues. CDR1 SNHLY and CDR2 FYNNEI come from the germline V gene. The sequenced part of the CDR3 DNA is TGTGCCAGCAGTGCACCTGGACAGACAGACACTGAA. Protein product: CASSAPGQTDTE. The full CDR3 protein is CASSAPGQTDTEAFF.